The entry that follows covers one T cell receptor beta chain sequence. The antigen remains unidentified. This sample was included in a study of cytomegalovirus exposure and HLA in healthy donors. Study-wide points: Per published reports, the classifier diagnosed cytomegalovirus status with high specificity and sensitivity. In an earlier analysis, most TCR beta V segments were productive about 87% or about 30% of the time.

PCR employed 60 Vbeta and 13 Jbeta primers. Clones were sequenced by immunoSEQ multiplex PCR, and TCRdb holds only the in-frame ones, with some missing. The table has roughly 120,000 clones, about 59% seen once. Though probably carrying unrecorded immune exposures, donors were nominally healthy at sampling. Sequenced material: PBMCs. The receptor's source is a woman aged 40-49 years in good health and CMV-seropositive.

The CDR3 nucleotides are TGTGCCAGCAGTATTGGGAGCGGGAAAGCCTACGAGCAGTACTTC. Its translation is CASSIGSGKAYEQYF. The rearrangement joins TRBV5-4 to TRBJ2-7; 7 bases map to TRBD2. CDR1 and CDR2 (germline): SGHNT, YYREEE (reference sequence). Trimming removed 5 bases from V and 2 bases from J; junction bases left unmatched: 10. This CDR3 comprises 15 residues.